Following are 24 T cell receptor beta chains from one sample sequenced in a study of blood T cells in healthy people across ages. It was with a sample-barcoded 5' primer and a J-beta primer mix that a second PCR of about 6 to 11 cycles was run. TCRdb called the 5' RACE reads again in MiXCR, with one record for every CDR3 protein. This sample carries more than 1.4 million distinct CDR3 sequences, 42% of them seen once, and the ten largest clones take approximately 7.9%. Sequenced sample: blood. Every receptor here comes from a woman younger than 35 in good health.

This clonotype came up a few times. The chain links TRBV28 to TRBJ2-7; 10 bases match TRBD1. Germline V gene data show CDR1 as MDHEN and CDR2 as SYDVKM. The J segment lost 6 bases and the V segment lost 10 bases, leaving 6 bases of the junction unmatched. CDR3 size: 12 residues. The chain's CDR3 is CAIPGQGSEQYF. The CDR3 DNA sequence: TGTGCCATACCGGGACAGGGGAGCGAGCAGTACTTC.

The rearrangement links TRBV7-9 to TRBJ2-3, with 11 bases matching TRBD2. The V and J ends lost 1 base and 6 bases, in that order; junction bases with no gene match: 6. Germline loops: CDR1 SEHNR, CDR2 FQNEAQ (reference sequence). The length of the CDR3 is 16 residues. The CDR3 sequence is CASSLDGPSGGDTQYF. CDR3 bases: TGTGCCAGCAGCTTAGATGGGCCTAGCGGGGGGGATACGCAGTATTTT.

The rearrangement uses TRBV6-1 and TRBJ2-5, with 10 positions matching TRBD2. The CDR3 has 19 amino acids. V shed 5 bases and J 1 base; nucleotides not matched to a gene: 16. In germline, CDR1 is MNHNS, CDR2 SASEGT. CDR3 amino acids: CASSRGLAEPWGSQETQYF. As DNA, the CDR3 is TGTGCCAGCAGTCGAGGACTAGCGGAACCCTGGGGCTCCCAAGAGACCCAGTACTTC.

The chain recombines TRBV20-1 with TRBJ1-5; possible D gene TRBD1, 5 bases. V dropped 6 bases and J dropped 4 bases, with 10 bases sitting between them. The germline CDR1 and CDR2 sequences are DFQATT and SNEGSKA (reference sequence). The CDR3 is 12 residues long. The CDR3, as DNA: TGCAGTGCCGGGACGTTAAATCAGCCCCAGCATTTT. Its translation is CSAGTLNQPQHF.

V and J are TRBV28 and TRBJ2-5, with 11 bases identical to TRBD1. With the DNA end fitting TRBJ2-4 better, the J assignment may be wrong. CDR1 is MDHEN and CDR2 is SYDVKM in the germline V gene. The CDR3 spans 17 residues. CDR3 coding DNA: TGTGCCAGCAGTTTCCCACGGACAGGGGGCGCGGAAAACATTCAGTACTTC. This codes for CASSFPRTGGAENIQYF.

This clonotype came up a few times. The chain uses TRBV12-3 or TRBV12-4 and TRBJ2-6; TRBD1 agrees at 9 bases. The V and J ends lost 6 bases and 1 base, in that order; junction bases with no gene match: 4. CDR3 length: 16 amino acids. CDR3: CASRGQGRSGANVLTF. CDR3 DNA sequence: TGTGCCAGCAGGGGACAGGGAAGGTCTGGGGCCAACGTCCTGACTTTC.

The table lists this clonotype with a few counts. This chain links TRBV20-1 with TRBJ1-2, with TRBD1 matching 10 bases. The germline V gene has CDR1 DFQATT and CDR2 SNEGSKA (reference sequence). There are 16 residues in the CDR3. With 1 base clipped from V and 0 bases from J, the junction kept 5 bases outside the gene matches. The CDR3, as DNA: TGCAGTGCTAGAGGCGGACAGGGGGGAGCTAACTATGGCTACACCTTC. Translated: CSARGGQGGANYGYTF.

The V call is TRBV20-1, the J call TRBJ1-5, with 10 bases lining up with TRBD1. The germline V gene encodes CDR1 DFQATT and CDR2 SNEGSKA (reference sequence). V shed 6 bases and J 7 bases; nucleotides not matched to a gene: 9. The CDR3 is 14 amino acids. The CDR3 spells CSAAGTGEWQPQHF. The DNA for the CDR3 is TGCAGTGCGGCCGGGACAGGGGAGTGGCAGCCCCAGCATTTT.

A word on this clonotype: The junction shows a germline mismatch at one end, possibly a read error. The CDR3 sequence is CSASSGARGNYGYTF. The CDR3 DNA reads TGCAGTGCTAGCTCAGGGGCCAGGGGAAACTATGGTTACACCTTC. This chain connects TRBV20-1 to TRBJ1-2; perhaps TRBD1 as D (6 bases). This CDR3 has 15 amino acids. The germline CDR1 and CDR2 sequences are DFQATT and SNEGSKA (reference sequence).

The table lists this clonotype with a few counts. The rearrangement links TRBV27 to TRBJ2-4; D perhaps matches TRBD2 (5 bases). Germline V gene data show CDR1 as MNHEY and CDR2 as SMNVEV (reference sequence). V lost 3 bases and J lost 0, with 12 bases in between. The CDR3 totals 16 residues. DNA of the CDR3: TGTGCCAGCAGTTTTAAAGCGGTGCTAGCCAAAAACATTCAGTACTTC. Residues: CASSFKAVLAKNIQYF.

The chain has TRBV4-1 and TRBJ2-3; D is possibly TRBD1 or TRBD2 (5 bases each). Germline CDR1 is MGHRA and CDR2 is YSYEKL. This CDR3 contains 17 residues. The ends were cut back, 2 bases at V and 11 bases at J, with 26 bases in the middle. CDR3: CASSQIRGETPSRKQYF. The CDR3 DNA reads TGCGCCAGCAGCCAAATTAGAGGGGAGACACCCTCCCGCAAGCAGTATTTT.

A remark on this clonotype: The junction does not match germline at one end; this may be a read error. The chain links TRBV29-1 to TRBJ1-2, with D perhaps TRBD1 (5 bases). CDR1 SQVTM and CDR2 ANQGSEA come from the germline V gene. The length of the CDR3 is 15 residues. The CDR3 coding sequence is TGCAGCGTGGCGGGGTGGGACGGAATAAACTATGACTACACCTTC. Its translation: CSVAGWDGINYDYTF.

This chain joins TRBV29-1 and TRBJ2-7, with D tentatively TRBD2 (5 bases). The CDR3 is 13 amino acids. In germline, CDR1 is SQVTM, CDR2 ANQGSEA. V gave up 4 bases and J gave up 0 bases, with 10 bases separating them. CDR3 bases: TGCAGCGTTGGGGGAGTACCCTCCTACGAGCAGTACTTC. Translation: CSVGGVPSYEQYF.

This chain links TRBV28 with TRBJ2-7; 7 nucleotides line up with TRBD1. This CDR3 is 17 amino acids long. The germline V gene encodes CDR1 MDHEN and CDR2 SYDVKM. V dropped 3 bases and J dropped 0; count of bases not matched to a gene: 11. The CDR3 loop is CASSLPGTAMTSYEQYF. The CDR3 nucleotides read TGTGCCAGCAGTTTGCCGGGGACAGCCATGACCTCCTACGAGCAGTACTTC.

The chain carries TRBV10-2 and TRBJ1-2; D gene unclear. V shed 3 bases and J shed 3 bases, with 11 bases lying between them. Germline CDR1 WSHSY, CDR2 SAAADI. This CDR3 is 14 amino acids long. CDR3 amino acids: CASSDPNAYYGYTF. CDR3 nucleotides: TGCGCCAGCAGTGATCCCAATGCATACTATGGCTACACCTTC.

The chain has TRBV4-1 and TRBJ2-7, with no clear D. V lost 0 bases and J lost 3, with 12 bases in between. The CDR3 length is 15 residues. Germline V gives CDR1 MGHRA, CDR2 YSYEKL. Written as DNA, the CDR3 is TGCGCCAGCAGCCAAGAAGTCTCAGCTATCTACGAGCAGTACTTC. Its protein is CASSQEVSAIYEQYF.

This clonotype appeared a few times. This chain joins TRBV7-8 and TRBJ2-3; TRBD2 matches 9 bases. V lost 2 bases and J lost 6; bases outside the gene matches: 9. The CDR3 loop spans 16 amino acids. Germline values: CDR1 SGHVS, CDR2 FQNEAQ. CDR3 coding DNA: TGTGCCAGCAGCTTATTCGATAGCGGGAGTATCGATACGCAGTATTTT. Its protein is CASSLFDSGSIDTQYF. Complete variable domain (other parts from reference TRBV7-8 and TRBJ2-3): GAGVSQSPRYKVAKRGQDVALRCDPISGHVSLFWYQQALGQGPEFLTYFQNEAQLDKSGLPSDRFFAERPEGSVSTLKIQRTQQEDSAVYLCASSLFDSGSIDTQYFGPGTRLTVL.

This clonotype was counted between two and nine times. The rearrangement uses TRBV6-5 and TRBJ2-3; D gene uncertain. Germline values: CDR1 MNHEY, CDR2 SVGAGI. Trimming pared 5 bases from V and 4 bases from J, leaving 10 bases between. CDR3 size: 13 residues. For the CDR3, the DNA is TGTGCCAGCAGTAACGTCCTTGCAGATACGCAGTATTTT. It translates to CASSNVLADTQYF.

This clonotype was detected a few times. This chain joins TRBV6-6 and TRBJ2-7, with D tentatively TRBD2 (5 bases). V lost 2 bases, J lost 0 bases, and 11 bases lay in between. CDR3 length: 15 residues. CDR1 is MNHNY, CDR2 SVGAGI, per germline (reference sequence). The DNA for the CDR3 is TGTGCCAGCAGTTACGGCGGGTCTAGCTCCTACGAGCAGTACTTC. The encoded protein is CASSYGGSSSYEQYF.

The chain has TRBV5-1 and TRBJ1-2; D not certain. Trimming pared 1 base from V and 5 bases from J, leaving 15 bases between. Germline V CDR1 and CDR2: SGHRS, YFSETQ. This CDR3 contains 15 residues. The CDR3 sequence: CASSLYGSDGYGYTF. The CDR3 DNA is TGCGCCAGCAGCTTGTACGGTTCTGATGGGTATGGCTACACCTTC.

This clonotype was recorded many times. The chain joins TRBV27 to TRBJ2-5, with D perhaps matching TRBD1 or TRBD2 (5 bases each). Germline V gene sequence: CDR1 MNHEY, CDR2 SMNVEV (reference sequence). The CDR3 runs to 15 residues. V was clipped by 3 bases and J by 5 bases, with 16 bases between them. CDR3 DNA: TGTGCCAGCAGTTTCACGGGACGACTTTCCGAGACCCAGTACTTC. Translated: CASSFTGRLSETQYF.

The chain is built from TRBV2 and TRBJ2-1; 10 bases align to TRBD1. The length of the CDR3 is 19 residues. The V gene's germline CDR1 is SNHLY and CDR2 FYNNEI. Trimming took 5 bases from V and 3 from J; bases not matched to a gene: 16. Here the CDR3 DNA reads TGTGCCAGCAGTAGTTTGACAGGGGGCGGACAGGGGAACTACAATGAGCAGTTCTTC. Amino acids: CASSSLTGGGQGNYNEQFF.

The V gene is TRBV7-9, the J gene TRBJ1-2; no definite D call. The CDR3 spans 12 residues. Germline values: CDR1 SEHNR, CDR2 FQNEAQ (reference sequence). V lost 4 bases to trimming and J lost 8 bases, with 11 bases between them. CDR3 DNA: TGTGCCAGCAGCTCCCGCGGTGTCGGCTACACCTTC. Translating gives CASSSRGVGYTF.

This clonotype appeared many times. CDR3 nucleotide sequence: TGTGCCAGCAGCGCGACAGGGCCCACCTACGAGCAGTACTTC. Translated: CASSATGPTYEQYF. The rearrangement uses TRBV7-2 and TRBJ2-7, with 7 positions matching TRBD1. Trimming cost V 5 bases and J 2 bases; bases outside gene matches: 6. The germline gives CDR1 SGHTA, CDR2 FQGNSA. There are 14 residues in the CDR3.